What follows describes a single T cell receptor (beta chain). As yet, its antigen is unknown. These data come from a study of cytomegalovirus exposure and HLA in healthy donors. Study conclusions and caveats: Being productive about 87% or about 30% of the time was typical of most TCR beta V segments in an earlier analysis.

It was with 60 Vbeta and 13 Jbeta primers that the PCR ran. Here immunoSEQ multiplex PCR was the method, and the copy in TCRdb shows in-frame clones only, minus some. Seen here are roughly 160,000 clones, approximately 90% observed once, and the top ten hold more than 0.7%. Deletions cut 9 bases from V and 0 bases from J, with 6 bases between. The CDR3 length is 12 residues. Germline CDR1 and CDR2: MNHNS and SASEGT. This receptor was obtained from a woman aged 25 to 39 in good health and CMV-seronegative. The rearrangement uses TRBV6-1 and TRBJ1-5, with D uncertain. The sequenced sample was PBMCs. CDR3 region: CASRTSNQPQHF. CDR3 DNA sequence: TGTGCCAGTAGAACTAGCAATCAGCCCCAGCATTTT.